The rows below give T cell receptor beta chains drawn from one sample of a study of blood T cells in healthy people across ages. Each CDR3 protein is one row after TCRdb ran MiXCR on the 5' RACE reads. This table has around 670,000 distinct CDR3 sequences, 25% to 35% appearing once. The sequenced sample consisted of blood. The receptors here all came from a woman older than 75 in good health. CDR3s include the opening cysteine and the closing phenylalanine or tryptophan. A D gene is named only where the DNA matches it firmly. Not all rows give a size; the values are once, few, many and, for expanded clones, a class.

TRBV20-1	-	TRBJ2-6	many	CSARSFGQGGANVLTF	TGCAGTGCTAGATCGTTCGGGCAGGGAGGGGCCAACGTCCTGACTTTC
TRBV7-2	-	TRBJ2-3	-	CASGGLTDTQYF	TGTGCCAGCGGGGGCCTCACAGATACGCAGTATTTT
TRBV7-2	-	TRBJ2-5	many	CASSLVGGAVQETQYF	TGTGCCAGCAGCTTAGTGGGGGGGGCTGTCCAAGAGACCCAGTACTTC
TRBV6-2/TRBV6-3	-	TRBJ2-7	many	CASSYSISLGSYEQYF	TGTGCCAGCAGTTACTCGATAAGTCTAGGATCCTACGAGCAGTACTTC
TRBV29-1	TRBD1	TRBJ1-1	-	CSVRGEGAPGTEAFF	TGCAGCGTTCGAGGGGAGGGGGCCCCGGGCACTGAAGCTTTCTTT
TRBV18	-	TRBJ1-1	-	CASSPVQGDFTEAFF	TGTGCCAGCTCACCTGTTCAAGGGGATTTCACTGAAGCTTTCTTT
TRBV20-1	TRBD1	TRBJ1-1	-	CSAGQGWNTEAFF	TGCAGTGCCGGACAGGGTTGGAACACTGAAGCTTTCTTT
TRBV7-9	-	TRBJ2-7	-	CASSLQGSDEQYF	TGTGCCAGCAGCTTGCAGGGATCTGACGAGCAGTACTTC
TRBV5-5	-	TRBJ1-5	many	CASSLLAGNSNQPQHF	TGTGCCAGCAGCTTGTTAGCAGGGAATAGCAATCAGCCCCAGCATTTT
TRBV21-1	-	TRBJ1-6	many	CASSKGVGDQAENSPLHF	TGTGCCAGCAGCAAAGGGGTAGGCGACCAAGCGGAAAATTCACCCCTCCACTTT
TRBV10-3	TRBD2	TRBJ2-1	many	CAIRETERGGDYNEQFF	TGTGCCATCAGAGAAACCGAACGGGGGGGTGACTACAATGAGCAGTTCTTC
TRBV28	-	TRBJ1-1	-	CAGQGLNEAFF	TGTGCCGGCCAGGGGTTGAATGAAGCTTTCTTT
TRBV12-3/TRBV12-4	TRBD1	TRBJ1-2	-	CASSFTGGGGYTF	TGTGCCAGCAGTTTTACAGGGGGCGGTGGCTACACCTTC
TRBV3-1	-	TRBJ1-3	few	CASSQVVGNTIYF	TGTGCCAGCAGCCAAGTAGTGGGTAACACCATATATTTT
TRBV20-1	-	TRBJ2-7	-	CSARDSLETDIYEQYF	TGCAGTGCTAGAGATTCCCTTGAAACTGATATCTACGAGCAGTACTTC
TRBV12-3/TRBV12-4	-	TRBJ1-2	many	CASRGGTVPYGYTF	TGTGCCAGCAGGGGGGGAACGGTCCCCTATGGCTACACCTTC
TRBV9	TRBD2	TRBJ2-1	many	CASSVDGGAKNEQFF	TGTGCCAGCAGCGTGGACGGGGGGGCTAAAAATGAGCAGTTCTTC
TRBV20-1	TRBD1	TRBJ2-6	few	CSARQGETGPNVLTF	TGCAGTGCTCGACAGGGGGAAACAGGACCCAACGTCCTGACTTTC
TRBV7-9	-	TRBJ2-5	-	CASSSQFPGSVEETQYF	TGTGCCAGCAGCTCCCAATTTCCAGGTAGCGTCGAAGAGACCCAGTACTTC
TRBV6-1	TRBD1	TRBJ2-7	many	CASSEYGTDAYEQYF	TGTGCCAGCAGTGAATATGGGACAGATGCCTACGAGCAGTACTTC
TRBV7-2	TRBD2	TRBJ2-3	many	CASSPDLAGVGDTQYF	TGTGCCAGCAGCCCCGATCTAGCGGGGGTGGGAGATACGCAGTATTTT
TRBV7-2	TRBD1	TRBJ1-6	many	CASSVGRGQSHSPLHF	TGTGCCAGCAGCGTGGGTAGGGGACAGAGCCATTCACCCCTCCACTTT
TRBV28	-	TRBJ2-3	-	CASSLWAGAGADTQYF	TGTGCCAGCAGTTTATGGGCGGGGGCAGGTGCAGATACGCAGTATTTT
TRBV6-1	-	TRBJ2-3	few	CASRGDGLKPAQYF	TGTGCCAGCAGGGGGGACGGACTAAAACCCGCGCAGTATTTT
TRBV11-2	TRBD1	TRBJ2-2	-	CASSLGTGQTGELFF	TGTGCCAGCAGCTTAGGGACAGGGCAAACCGGGGAGCTGTTTTTT
TRBV12-3/TRBV12-4	-	TRBJ1-4	few	CASEFREKLFF	TGTGCCAGCGAGTTTCGGGAAAAACTGTTTTTT
TRBV5-1	TRBD2	TRBJ2-5	-	CASSLLAGAHNEQYF	TGCGCCAGCAGCTTGCTAGCGGGGGCGCACAATGAGCAGTACTTC
TRBV9	TRBD1	TRBJ1-2	-	CASSGTGGVGYGYTF	TGTGCCAGCAGCGGTACAGGGGGCGTCGGCTATGGCTACACCTTC
TRBV7-9	-	TRBJ1-2	-	CAGREELGYGYTF	TGTGCCGGCAGAGAGGAGCTAGGCTATGGCTACACCTTC
TRBV6-6	-	TRBJ1-5	-	CASTVTWGSQPQHF	TGTGCCAGCACCGTTACTTGGGGGAGTCAGCCCCAGCATTTT
TRBV20-1	-	TRBJ2-7	-	CSARYPYSSHEQYF	TGCAGTGCTAGATATCCCTATAGCAGCCACGAGCAGTACTTC
TRBV3-1	TRBD1	TRBJ2-2	-	CASSQGQGTGELFF	TGTGCCAGCAGCCAGGGACAGGGAACCGGGGAGCTGTTTTTT
TRBV30	-	TRBJ2-2	few	CALSGLGGIDTGELFF	TGTGCCCTCTCGGGCCTAGGGGGAATCGACACCGGGGAGCTGTTTTTT
TRBV12-5	TRBD1	TRBJ1-1	-	CASGLGQGAEAFF	TGTGCTAGTGGTTTGGGACAGGGGGCGGAAGCTTTCTTT
TRBV15	-	TRBJ1-4	-	CATSRGLDNEKLFF	TGTGCCACCAGCAGGGGGTTGGATAATGAAAAACTGTTTTTT
TRBV18	-	TRBJ1-2	few	CASSPLPRPSEGYTF	TGTGCCAGCTCACCACTGCCCCGGCCTTCAGAAGGCTACACCTTC
TRBV7-2	-	TRBJ1-2	many	CASSLIQGKDGYTF	TGTGCCAGCAGCTTAATTCAGGGGAAGGATGGCTACACCTTC
TRBV5-1	TRBD1	TRBJ2-7	few	CASSPDRGPLGEQYF	TGCGCCAGCAGCCCGGACAGGGGCCCGTTGGGGGAGCAGTACTTC
TRBV5-1	TRBD1	TRBJ2-1	-	CASSLGDRLNEQFF	TGCGCCAGCAGCTTGGGGGACAGGCTCAATGAGCAGTTCTTC
TRBV5-1	-	TRBJ1-5	-	CASSAGPGQPQHF	TGCGCCAGCAGCGCAGGCCCAGGTCAGCCCCAGCATTTT
TRBV6-2/TRBV6-3	TRBD1	TRBJ2-3	many	CASSYETGRTDTQYF	TGTGCCAGCAGTTACGAGACAGGGCGCACAGATACGCAGTATTTT
TRBV5-4	-	TRBJ2-3	few	CASSLDATPGFVSSTQYF	TGTGCCAGCAGCTTGGACGCTACGCCAGGGTTTGTGTCGAGTACGCAGTATTTT
TRBV5-4	-	TRBJ2-5	few	CASSLAGRGSYNEQYF	TGTGCCAGCAGCTTGGCGGGGCGGGGATCCTACAATGAGCAGTACTTC
TRBV24-1	TRBD1	TRBJ1-5	many	CATSDSGRGGASNQPQHF	TGTGCCACCAGTGATTCCGGGAGAGGGGGCGCGAGCAATCAGCCCCAGCATTTT
TRBV18	-	TRBJ2-7	many	CASSHRDATSYEQYF	TGTGCCAGCTCACATCGGGACGCGACCTCCTACGAGCAGTACTTC
TRBV20-1	-	TRBJ2-7	many	CSAYIGPPYEQYF	TGCAGTGCTTACATCGGACCGCCCTACGAGCAGTACTTC